The 2 T cell receptor beta chains below all came from one sample that was sequenced in a study of cytomegalovirus exposure and HLA in healthy donors. PCR employed 60 Vbeta and 13 Jbeta primers. Some clones are missing from TCRdb's copy, which holds only in-frame ones; the method was immunoSEQ multiplex PCR. Of about 73,000 clones in the sample, 65% to 80% are singletons; the top ten hold over 10%. Material: PBMCs. The receptors here all came from a man between 65 and 85 years old in good health and CMV-seronegative.

The CDR3 is CASSLGATYEQYF. Here the CDR3 DNA reads TGTGCCAGCAGCTTAGGGGCTACATACGAGCAGTACTTC. The J gene is TRBJ2-7, the V gene TRBV11-2; D is ambiguous. CDR1 and CDR2 (germline): SGHAT, FQNNGV. The CDR3 contains 13 residues. Trimming removed 1 base from V and 4 bases from J, with 8 bases in between.

This chain uses TRBV5-6 with TRBJ1-1; possible D gene TRBD1, 5 bases. There are 15 residues in the CDR3. The germline V and J ends were trimmed by 2 bases and 4 bases, with 15 bases remaining between them. CDR1 is SGHDT, CDR2 YYEEEE, per germline. CDR3 in amino acids: CASSFSRGYGTEAFF. For the CDR3, the DNA is TGTGCCAGCAGCTTTAGTAGGGGCTACGGCACTGAAGCTTTCTTT.